Listed below are T cell receptor beta chains from one sample, sequenced in a study of shared clonotypes between healthy human individuals. Clones were read by immunoSEQ multiplex PCR, and TCRdb kept only the in-frame ones, dropping some. The data hold roughly 1,600,000 clones, with just under 99% observed a single time. The material sequenced was naive CD4+ T cells sorted from blood. The receptors were gathered from a man in his thirties or forties in good health. Both conserved end residues are part of each CDR3. A D gene is named only where the DNA matches it firmly.

d_gene | v_gene | CDR3aa
. | TRBV9 | CASSVARTSRELFF
. | TRBV10-2 | CASRNVGGEGKLFF
. | TRBV28 | CASSQPGNSYEQYF
. | TRBV6-5 | CASSYSGAAINEQFF
. | TRBV15 | CATSSGEGSDTQYF
. | TRBV5-1 | CASSLNTGLYEQYF
TRBD2 | TRBV2 | CASRTLGGTSTDTQYF
. | TRBV27 | CASTSSTRADTQYF
. | TRBV5-1 | CASSLEVGPPYNEQFF
TRBD1 | TRBV7-2 | CASSLFQGANTEAFF
TRBD1 | TRBV5-6 | CASSPTGVSGYTF
TRBD2 | TRBV4-2 | CASSGLAGGFGEQFF
TRBD2 | TRBV18 | CASSLGLEQETQYF
TRBD2 | TRBV5-5 | CASSLESSGRASARDEQYF
TRBD1 | TRBV6-5 | CASSQGQDYGYTF
TRBD1 | TRBV29-1 | CSAQDRGTDTQYF
. | TRBV23-1 | CASSQSQEIRETQYF
. | TRBV28 | CASSFGGASSDQPQHF
TRBD2 | TRBV5-1 | CASSLEVGGLDNEQFF
. | TRBV27 | CASRGLSDEQFF
TRBD2 | TRBV25-1 | CASSASSGNSYEQYF
. | TRBV7-9 | CASSLPLRQPEWTDTQYF
. | TRBV11-2 | CASSLIRTGITGELFF
. | TRBV19 | CASSSTGELFF
TRBD2 | TRBV4-1 | CASSETSGGRGANVLTF
. | TRBV7-9 | CASSPKLGTGTRSYNEQFF
. | TRBV28 | CASSRGGTGANVLTF
. | TRBV30 | CAWSLENTEAFF
TRBD1 | TRBV27 | CASSLKGTAHYEQYF
TRBD2 | TRBV18 | CASSLQLARTDTQYF
. | TRBV27 | CASSLDGINEQFF
. | TRBV7-2 | CASSLRVAAGSPYEQYF
. | TRBV18 | CASSPVQNTEAFF
. | TRBV7-9 | CASSFAPVGGKVETQYF
. | TRBV7-9 | CASSHFKQANYGYTF